A single sample is the source of the 27 T cell receptor beta chains below, sequenced in a study of blood T cell repertoires in COVID-19. Libraries were prepared by immunoSEQ multiplex PCR; TCRdb keeps only in-frame clonotypes and omits some of them. The profile covers 57,000 or so clones, with 85% to 90% appearing a single time and over 20% taken by the ten largest. The source material was peripheral blood. These receptors were obtained from a woman in her forties or fifties with active or convalescent COVID-19.

This rearrangement joins TRBV29-1 to TRBJ1-1; 8 nucleotides agree with TRBD1. With V trimmed by 7 bases and J by 11 bases, 18 bases remained unmatched. Germline loops: CDR1 SQVTM, CDR2 ANQGSEA. This CDR3 is 14 amino acids long. The DNA of the CDR3 is TGCAGCGGGGCGGGACAGGACTCTAAGGGAAGGGCTTTCTTT. Translation: CSGAGQDSKGRAFF. The entire variable domain, with the rest obtained from reference TRBV29-1 and TRBJ1-1, is as follows: SAVISQKPSRDICQRGTSLTIQCQVDSQVTMMFWYRQQPGQSLTLIATANQGSEATYESGFVIDKFPISRPNLTFSTLTVSNMSPEDSSIYLCSGAGQDSKGRAFFGQGTRLTVV.

The gene calls are TRBV2 and TRBJ2-5; 9 nucleotides align to TRBD2. The germline gives CDR1 SNHLY, CDR2 FYNNEI. The CDR3 is made up of 17 amino acids. V shed 2 bases and J 5 bases; nucleotides not matched to a gene: 12. The CDR3 DNA follows: TGTGCCAGCAGTGAACGGGGGTGGACTAGCGCGCGGGAGACCCAGTACTTC. Its translation: CASSERGWTSARETQYF.

V gene TRBV18 combines with J gene TRBJ2-1; 9 bases fit TRBD1. Germline V gene data show CDR1 as KGHSH and CDR2 as LQKENI. Trimming cost V 3 bases and J 7 bases; bases outside gene matches: 13. This CDR3 contains 17 residues. This chain's CDR3 is CASSPYRGQGRGNEQFF. The DNA of the CDR3 is TGTGCCAGCTCACCTTACCGGGGACAGGGAAGAGGAAATGAGCAGTTCTTC.

This clone was detected once. This chain links TRBV5-1 with TRBJ2-5, with a weak D call TRBD2 (5 bases). In germline, CDR1 is SGHRS, CDR2 YFSETQ. The length of the CDR3 is 14 residues. The germline V and J ends were trimmed by 0 bases and 4 bases, with 10 bases remaining between them. The CDR3 region is CASSLGGEIETQYF. The CDR3 bases are TGCGCCAGCAGCTTGGGGGGAGAGATAGAGACCCAGTACTTC.

The chain couples TRBV3-1 (or the pseudogene TRBV3-2) to TRBJ2-3; TRBD2 agrees at 7 bases. This CDR3 spans 17 amino acids. Germline V lookup: CDR1 LGHDT, CDR2 YNNKEL (reference sequence). After removal of 1 base from V and 3 bases from J, the junction contained 10 bases not matched to a gene. CDR3 DNA: TGTGCCAGCAGCCAAGGCGCGCGGGAGCGGGTGACAGATACGCAGTATTTT. Amino acid sequence: CASSQGARERVTDTQYF.

This clone is termed medium-sized. The chain recombines TRBV30 with TRBJ1-1; 10 bases match TRBD1. The CDR3 is made up of 15 amino acids. The ends lost 0 bases at V and 7 bases at J; junction bases unmatched: 8. Germline V gives CDR1 GTSNPN, CDR2 SVGIG (reference sequence). This CDR3 is CAWSVRGGTGVEAFF. The CDR3 DNA is TGTGCCTGGAGTGTTAGAGGGGGGACAGGGGTTGAAGCTTTCTTT.

The rearrangement joins TRBV6-2 or TRBV6-3 to TRBJ2-7; tentatively, D is TRBD1 (5 bases). Germline V gene data show CDR1 as MNHEY and CDR2 as SVGEGT. Between the trimmed V and J ends, which lost 6 bases and 12 bases, there was a span of 30 bases. The CDR3 is 16 residues long. CDR3 DNA: TGTGCCAGCAGCCCCTTTACTCCCCACACGCCTGGGGCTGGGTACTTC. It is translated as CASSPFTPHTPGAGYF.

V is TRBV5-6 and J is TRBJ2-1; D not resolved. V was clipped by 4 bases and J by 10 bases, with 15 bases between them. CDR3 length: 13 amino acids. Germline V gene sequence: CDR1 SGHDT, CDR2 YYEEEE. CDR3 nucleotides: TGTGCCAGCAGCCCTCGGCACTACGGAGAGCAGTTCTTC. This encodes CASSPRHYGEQFF.

The CDR3: CASNTGTSINEQFF. The CDR3 DNA is TGTGCCAGCAACACCGGGACTAGTATCAATGAGCAGTTCTTC. The V and J genes are TRBV9 and TRBJ2-1; the match to TRBD2 covers 8 bases. CDR1 is SGDLS, CDR2 YYNGEE, per germline. V dropped 6 bases and J dropped 6; count of bases not matched to a gene: 8. The length of the CDR3 is 14 residues.

This clone was seen a handful of times. The chain links TRBV2 to TRBJ2-5; D possibly corresponds to TRBD2 (6 bases). The CDR3 totals 14 residues. From germline, CDR1 is SNHLY and CDR2 FYNNEI. Trimming removed 3 bases at V and 5 bases at J, with 13 bases between. In DNA form, the CDR3 reads TGTGCCAGCAGTGAGTCCGGGAGTGAGGAGACCCAGTACTTC. Translation: CASSESGSEETQYF.

V usage is TRBV25-1 and J usage is TRBJ2-5; weak D call: TRBD2 (7 bases). Trimming removed 5 bases at V and 4 bases at J, with 14 bases between. The CDR3 extends over 14 amino acids. CDR1 is MGHDK, CDR2 SYGVNS, per germline. Here the CDR3 DNA reads TGTGCCAGCAGTTCCACAGGGAGGGGAGAGACCCAGTACTTC. Translating it yields CASSSTGRGETQYF.

This clone came up a few times. This chain uses TRBV15 with TRBJ1-2, with 8 bases aligning to TRBD1. Germline V gives CDR1 LNHNV, CDR2 YYDKDF (reference sequence). The CDR3 is 15 amino acids. V lost 0 bases to trimming and J lost 14 bases; unmatched junction nucleotides: 14. The CDR3 loop is CATSRDPLNQGAQTF. DNA of the CDR3: TGTGCCACCAGCAGAGATCCTCTAAATCAGGGGGCTCAAACCTTC.

V gene TRBV12-3 or TRBV12-4 combines with J gene TRBJ1-1, with D hard to call. This CDR3 comprises 12 residues. Trimming pared 6 bases from V and 8 bases from J, leaving 13 bases between. The CDR3 DNA sequence: TGTGCCAGCAGCCGCGGCGAGCTCGAAGCTTTCTTT. Its translation is CASSRGELEAFF.

This rearrangement joins TRBV2 to TRBJ1-3, with D perhaps TRBD1 (5 bases). Trimming removed 4 bases at V and 4 bases at J, with 8 bases between. CDR1 SNHLY and CDR2 FYNNEI come from the germline V gene. The CDR3 is 13 residues long. The DNA of the CDR3 is TGTGCCAGCAGTGGGGGGGTGGGAAACACCATATATTTT. Its protein product is CASSGGVGNTIYF.

The chain links TRBV3-1 (or the pseudogene TRBV3-2) to TRBJ2-7, with D maybe TRBD1 (5 bases). Germline assignment: CDR1 LGHDT and CDR2 YNNKEL (reference sequence). There are 14 residues in the CDR3. The germline V and J ends were trimmed by 5 bases and 2 bases, with 13 bases remaining between them. CDR3 DNA: TGTGCCAGCAGCTCCCGGACAAGAACCTACGAGCAGTACTTC. Its translation is CASSSRTRTYEQYF.

This chain uses TRBV9 with TRBJ2-7; D remains unclear. The germline CDR1 and CDR2 sequences are SGDLS and YYNGEE. The V end lost 0 bases, the J end lost 3 bases, and 10 bases lay between the germline ends. This CDR3 region has 14 residues. CDR3 coding DNA: TGTGCCAGCAGCGTAGACAGCTCCCACTACGAGCAGTACTTC. This encodes CASSVDSSHYEQYF.

The chain employs TRBV5-1 and TRBJ1-5; tentatively, D is TRBD1 (5 bases). Germline CDR1 and CDR2: SGHRS and YFSETQ. This CDR3 has 13 residues. The V end was cut by 0 bases, the J end by 10 bases, with 11 bases between. The CDR3 DNA is TGCGCCAGCAGCTTGGTGACCACAGGACCCCAGCATTTT. As protein: CASSLVTTGPQHF.

The chain recombines TRBV24-1 with TRBJ2-1; the match to TRBD1 covers 7 bases. With V trimmed by 3 bases and J by 9 bases, 10 bases remained unmatched. Germline CDR1 and CDR2: KGHDR and SFDVKD. The length of the CDR3 is 15 residues. The CDR3, as DNA: TGTGCCACCAGTGATCCCCACAGGGGCGGGCGTGAGCAGTTCTTC. Encoded protein: CATSDPHRGGREQFF.

The chain has TRBV10-2 and TRBJ1-5, with TRBD1 matching over 8 bases. The CDR3 length is 16 residues. The V and J ends lost 1 base and 1 base, in that order; junction bases with no gene match: 3. CDR1 is WSHSY and CDR2 is SAAADI in the germline V gene. The CDR3 DNA sequence: TGCGCCAGCAGTGAGTGGCAGGGGGCCAGCAATCAGCCCCAGCATTTT. It translates to CASSEWQGASNQPQHF.

The V call is TRBV11-2, the J call TRBJ2-3, with TRBD2 as a possible D gene (5 bases). CDR1 and CDR2 (germline): SGHAT, FQNNGV. Trimming took 1 base from V and 6 from J, leaving 11 bases between them. The CDR3 runs 14 residues. CDR3 DNA: TGTGCCAGCAGCTTAGCTCCCGGGATCGATACGCAGTATTTT. Its translation is CASSLAPGIDTQYF.

This clone appeared a few times. The junction differs from germline at one of its ends, possibly a read error. This chain uses TRBV18 with TRBJ1-2, with a weak D call TRBD1 (6 bases). The germline gives CDR1 KGHSH, CDR2 LQKENI. The CDR3 length is 16 residues. CDR3 sequence: CASTPGAILPNYGYTF. In DNA form, the CDR3 reads TGTGCCAGCACACCGGGGGCGATATTACCTAACTATGGCTACACCTTC.

The V and J genes are TRBV6-6 and TRBJ2-7; 10 bases match TRBD2. CDR1 is MNHNY and CDR2 is SVGAGI in the germline V gene (reference sequence). Germline trimming cut 2 bases from V and 12 bases from J; bases unmatched to any gene: 16. The CDR3 has 16 residues. The CDR3 spells CASSYPTSSGSEGWYF. The CDR3 DNA is TGTGCCAGCAGTTACCCGACCTCTAGCGGGAGTGAGGGGTGGTACTTC.

This chain uses TRBV4-2 with TRBJ1-1; 7 bases match TRBD1. Germline V gives CDR1 LGHNA, CDR2 YNFKEQ. J lost 3 bases, V lost 0 bases, and 16 bases had no gene match. The length of the CDR3 is 19 residues. This CDR3 reads CASSQERAGGLVGDTEAFF. The CDR3 DNA follows: TGTGCCAGCAGCCAAGAACGGGCAGGGGGACTGGTTGGGGACACTGAAGCTTTCTTT.

The V gene is TRBV6-6, the J gene TRBJ2-7; D uncertain. The CDR3 extends over 15 amino acids. V gave up 6 bases and J gave up 6 bases, with 21 bases separating them. Germline assignment: CDR1 MNHNY and CDR2 SVGAGI (reference sequence). The DNA of the CDR3 is TGTGCCAGCAGATCAGCCGCGGTATTCGAGAGCGAGCAGTACTTC. Amino acids: CASRSAAVFESEQYF.

This rearrangement joins TRBV19 to TRBJ1-5; D is undetermined. With 6 bases removed from V and 0 bases from J, the gap between germline ends came to 15 bases. Germline V lookup: CDR1 LNHDA, CDR2 SQIVND (reference sequence). The CDR3 contains 16 residues. As DNA, the CDR3 is TGTGCCAGTAGCCGACGCACGGGATATAGCAATCAGCCCCAGCATTTT. Its translation: CASSRRTGYSNQPQHF.

This clone was counted a single time. The junction and the germline gene differ at one end; a read error may be behind it. The V call is TRBV4-1, the J call TRBJ1-5; tentative D call: TRBD1 (6 bases). CDR3 size: 15 residues. Germline lookup yields CDR1 MGHRA and CDR2 YSYEKL. The CDR3 DNA reads TGCGCCAGCAGCCCTACAGGGCCCCCTCAATCAGCCCCAGCATTT. Its translation is CASSPTGPPQSAPAF.

The chain joins TRBV6-5 to TRBJ2-3, with 7 positions matching TRBD1. Germline CDR1 and CDR2: MNHEY and SVGAGI. Unmatched junction bases numbered 4, after V lost 4 bases and J lost 0 bases. The CDR3 has 15 residues. The CDR3 DNA sequence: TGTGCCAGCAGTTTTAGACAGGGCAGCACAGATACGCAGTATTTT. It is translated as CASSFRQGSTDTQYF.